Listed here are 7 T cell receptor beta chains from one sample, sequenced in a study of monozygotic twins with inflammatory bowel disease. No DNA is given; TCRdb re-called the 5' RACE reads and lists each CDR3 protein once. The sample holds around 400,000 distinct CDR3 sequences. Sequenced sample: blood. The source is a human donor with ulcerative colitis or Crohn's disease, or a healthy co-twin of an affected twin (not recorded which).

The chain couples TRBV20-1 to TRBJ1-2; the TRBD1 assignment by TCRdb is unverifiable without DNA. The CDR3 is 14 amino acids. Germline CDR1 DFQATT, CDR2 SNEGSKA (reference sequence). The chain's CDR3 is CSARVGQDLYGYTF.

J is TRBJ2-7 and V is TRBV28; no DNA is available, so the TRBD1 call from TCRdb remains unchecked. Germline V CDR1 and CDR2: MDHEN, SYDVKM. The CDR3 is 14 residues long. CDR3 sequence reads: CASSSPLRAYEQYF. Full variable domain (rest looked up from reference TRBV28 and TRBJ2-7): DVKVTQSSRYLVKRTGEKVFLECVQDMDHENMFWYRQDPGLGLRLIYFSYDVKMKEKGDIPEGYSVSREKKERFSLILESASTNQTSMYLCASSSPLRAYEQYFGPGTRLTVT.

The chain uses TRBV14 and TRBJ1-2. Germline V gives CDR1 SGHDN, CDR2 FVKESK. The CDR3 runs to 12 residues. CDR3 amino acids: CASSHVGTGYTF.

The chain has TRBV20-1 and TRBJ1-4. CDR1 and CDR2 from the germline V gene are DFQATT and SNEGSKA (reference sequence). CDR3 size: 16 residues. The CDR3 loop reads CSARDRRRSLDEKLFF.

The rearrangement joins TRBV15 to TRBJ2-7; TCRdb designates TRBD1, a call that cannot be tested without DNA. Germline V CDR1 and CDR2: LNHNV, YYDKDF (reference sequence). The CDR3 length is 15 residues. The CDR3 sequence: CATSTDAGTVFEQYF.

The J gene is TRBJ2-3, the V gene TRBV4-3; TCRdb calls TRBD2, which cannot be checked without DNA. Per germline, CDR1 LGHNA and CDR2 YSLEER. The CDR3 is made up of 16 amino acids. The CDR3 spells CASSPLVTSGRATQYF.

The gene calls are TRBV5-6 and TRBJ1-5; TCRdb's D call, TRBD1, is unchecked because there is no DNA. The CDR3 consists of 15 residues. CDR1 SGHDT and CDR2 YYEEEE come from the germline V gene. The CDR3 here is CASSRQGTEYQPQHF.